Each of the 26 T cell receptor beta chains below was sequenced from the same sample in a study of cytomegalovirus exposure and HLA in healthy donors. The PCR made use of 60 Vbeta and 13 Jbeta primers. The assay was immunoSEQ multiplex PCR, and TCRdb's table has in-frame clones only and misses some. The profile covers 140,000 to 150,000 clones, with 60% to 85% appearing a single time and roughly 7.3% taken by the ten largest. Material for sequencing was PBMCs. These receptors were obtained from a man aged 30 to 45 in good health and CMV-seronegative.

This chain uses TRBV18 with TRBJ2-5; D remains unclear. V lost 0 bases to trimming and J lost 3 bases, with 8 bases between them. In germline, CDR1 is KGHSH, CDR2 LQKENI. The CDR3 is 14 residues long. This chain's CDR3 is CASSPPNPKETQYF. For the CDR3, the DNA is TGTGCCAGCTCACCACCGAACCCTAAAGAGACCCAGTACTTC.

This clone was detected only a few times. The chain joins TRBV5-1 to TRBJ2-7, with D hard to call. Trimming took off 0 bases at V and 7 bases at J, with 11 bases between the two ends. Germline V gives CDR1 SGHRS, CDR2 YFSETQ. This CDR3 has 13 amino acids. The CDR3 protein is CASSLVSFREQYF. CDR3 bases: TGCGCCAGCAGCTTGGTTTCTTTTCGGGAGCAGTACTTC.

The J gene is TRBJ1-2, the V gene TRBV27; D is uncertain. In germline, CDR1 is MNHEY, CDR2 SMNVEV (reference sequence). The CDR3 extends over 15 amino acids. Trimming pared 4 bases from V and 3 bases from J, leaving 15 bases between. The CDR3 protein is CASSSGGKRHYGYTF. CDR3 coding DNA: TGTGCCAGCAGTTCCGGCGGGAAGAGGCACTATGGCTACACCTTC.

The chain joins TRBV11-2 to TRBJ2-7; D possibly corresponds to TRBD2 (6 bases). Germline CDR1 and CDR2: SGHAT and FQNNGV. CDR3 length: 15 amino acids. The V gene lost 2 bases and the J gene lost 1 base, with 12 bases spanning the gap. For the CDR3, the DNA is TGTGCCAGCAGCTTAATAACTAGCCGATCCTACGAGCAGTACTTC. It yields the protein CASSLITSRSYEQYF.

This clone appeared a single time. The chain employs TRBV11-3 and TRBJ1-6, with 9 bases that match TRBD1. This CDR3 spans 17 amino acids. Germline V gives CDR1 SGHNT, CDR2 YENEEA. Trimming removed 9 bases from V and 10 bases from J; junction bases left unmatched: 19. The CDR3 DNA follows: TGTGCCAGAGTGGGGCCCTGGTGGGACAGGGTCGCCTCACCCCTCCACTTT. It yields the protein CARVGPWWDRVASPLHF.

V gene TRBV5-1 combines with J gene TRBJ2-7; 7 bases map to TRBD1. The J segment lost 5 bases and the V segment lost 1 base, leaving 9 bases of the junction unmatched. The germline CDR1 and CDR2 sequences are SGHRS and YFSETQ. The CDR3 contains 15 residues. CDR3 region: CASSLFGVGGNEQYF. The CDR3 DNA reads as TGCGCCAGCAGCTTGTTCGGTGTAGGGGGCAACGAGCAGTACTTC.

V usage is TRBV19 and J usage is TRBJ1-1, with D maybe TRBD1 (5 bases). Trimming pared 3 bases from V and 5 bases from J, leaving 13 bases between. Germline loops: CDR1 LNHDA, CDR2 SQIVND (reference sequence). The CDR3 has 14 amino acids. The CDR3 DNA reads as TGTGCCAGTAGTATCCGGGGCGCGGGGACTGAAGCTTTCTTT. This encodes CASSIRGAGTEAFF.

The V call is TRBV6-5, the J call TRBJ1-4; D might be TRBD1 (5 bases). Per germline, CDR1 MNHEY and CDR2 SVGAGI. Trimming shortened V by 2 bases and J by 5 bases, and 15 bases separated the two germline ends. This CDR3 has 16 amino acids. The CDR3 is CASSYLKGLGNEKLFF. The CDR3 nucleotides are TGTGCCAGCAGTTACCTGAAGGGGCTCGGAAATGAAAAACTGTTTTTT.

This chain uses TRBV7-9 with TRBJ1-5; D is undetermined. The V gene lost 3 bases and the J gene lost 0 bases, with 15 bases spanning the gap. The CDR3 has 17 residues. Looked up from germline, CDR1 is SEHNR and CDR2 is FQNEAQ (reference sequence). The CDR3: CASSLRLFSDSNQPQHF. The CDR3, as DNA: TGTGCCAGCAGCTTGAGGCTTTTTTCCGATAGCAATCAGCCCCAGCATTTT.

The chain links TRBV7-6 to TRBJ2-3; TRBD2 matches 11 bases. This CDR3 contains 18 residues. V lost 6 bases and J lost 0; bases outside the gene matches: 11. Germline V gene lookup returns CDR1 SGHVS and CDR2 FNYEAQ. As DNA, the CDR3 is TGTGCCAGCAGAAGAGGGACTAGCGGCCTAGCTAGCACAGATACGCAGTATTTT. Amino acid sequence: CASRRGTSGLASTDTQYF.

The J gene is TRBJ1-5, the V gene TRBV15; D is undetermined. In germline, CDR1 is LNHNV, CDR2 YYDKDF (reference sequence). Trimming removed 1 base at V and 0 bases at J, with 13 bases between. The CDR3 is made up of 17 amino acids. The CDR3 nucleotides read TGTGCCACCAGCAGAGCCCCAAACGGGTATAGCAATCAGCCCCAGCATTTT. It is translated as CATSRAPNGYSNQPQHF.

This clone turned up a few times. The rearrangement joins TRBV14 to TRBJ2-1, with 7 nucleotides matching TRBD1. CDR3 length equals 12 residues. Germline lookup yields CDR1 SGHDN and CDR2 FVKESK. V was clipped by 5 bases and J by 10 bases; unmatched bases: 5. CDR3 in DNA: TGTGCCAGCAGCAAAAACAGGGGAGAGCAGTTCTTC. This codes for CASSKNRGEQFF.

The chain couples TRBV5-4 to TRBJ2-5; 9 bases agree with TRBD2. The CDR3 has 17 amino acids. Trimming at V came to 0 bases and at J to 4 bases, leaving 10 bases not matched to a gene. The V gene's germline CDR1 is SGHNT and CDR2 YYREEE (reference sequence). This CDR3 reads CASSLGLAAREGETQYF. Written as DNA, the CDR3 is TGTGCCAGCAGCTTGGGACTAGCGGCCCGGGAGGGAGAGACCCAGTACTTC.

The chain combines TRBV11-2 with TRBJ2-6; a possible D gene is TRBD1 (5 bases). The CDR3 spans 17 residues. Germline CDR1 is SGHAT and CDR2 is FQNNGV. V gave up 3 bases and J gave up 4 bases, with 16 bases separating them. The CDR3 region is CASSLRKGVGGANVLTF. CDR3 nucleotide sequence: TGTGCCAGCAGCTTGCGGAAAGGGGTGGGCGGGGCCAACGTCCTGACTTTC.

The V and J genes are TRBV28 and TRBJ2-4; D unclear. The CDR3 is made up of 12 amino acids. Germline V CDR1 and CDR2: MDHEN, SYDVKM. The V end lost 6 bases, the J end lost 10 bases, and 13 bases lay between the germline ends. For the CDR3, the DNA is TGTGCCAGCAGCATGGAAGCTAGGATTCAGTACTTC. Its protein product is CASSMEARIQYF.

This clone occurred once. The chain links TRBV5-1 to TRBJ2-1; 12 bases align to TRBD2. This CDR3 comprises 18 residues. Germline values: CDR1 SGHRS, CDR2 YFSETQ. Losses at the gene ends were 2 bases for V and 0 bases for J; bases not matched to a gene: 6. CDR3 amino acids: CASSFLAGGMLSYNEQFF. CDR3 DNA: TGCGCCAGCAGCTTCCTAGCGGGGGGGATGCTCTCCTACAATGAGCAGTTCTTC. Full variable domain (missing parts from reference TRBV5-1 and TRBJ2-1): KAGVTQTPRYLIKTRGQQVTLSCSPISGHRSVSWYQQTPGQGLQFLFEYFSETQRNKGNFPGRFSGRQFSNSRSEMNVSTLELGDSALYLCASSFLAGGMLSYNEQFFGPGTRLTVL.

This sequence joins TRBV23-1 and TRBJ1-3; D gene unclear. TRBV23-1 carries the ORF label, with uncertain function. V was trimmed by 5 bases and J by 0 bases, leaving 8 bases between them. The CDR3 runs 14 residues. The DNA for the CDR3 is TGCGCCAGCAGTTGGCCCAACTCTGGAAACACCATATATTTT. Amino acid sequence: CASSWPNSGNTIYF.

This clone occurred once. J is TRBJ2-2 and V is TRBV28; 7 bases are a match to TRBD1. Trimming cost V 5 bases and J 5 bases; bases outside gene matches: 5. Germline loops: CDR1 MDHEN, CDR2 SYDVKM. This CDR3 is built from 14 residues. The CDR3 loop is CASSPGQFTGELFF. CDR3 DNA: TGTGCCAGCAGTCCGGGACAGTTTACCGGGGAGCTGTTTTTT.

The rearrangement uses TRBV19 and TRBJ2-7; 9 bases line up with TRBD1. Germline V lookup: CDR1 LNHDA, CDR2 SQIVND (reference sequence). This CDR3 contains 19 residues. V was clipped by 5 bases and J by 2 bases; unmatched bases: 19. DNA of the CDR3: TGTGCCAGTAGTCGTACAGGGGGCTACCTCCCTCGCGAAGCCTACGAGCAGTACTTC. This encodes CASSRTGGYLPREAYEQYF.

This clone was detected a few times. The chain has TRBV18 and TRBJ1-1; TRBD1 aligns across 9 bases. The germline V gene has CDR1 KGHSH and CDR2 LQKENI. The CDR3 totals 13 residues. The junction had 3 bases not matched to a gene; V was cut back by 3 bases and J by 7 bases. The CDR3 protein is CASSPGTGIEAFF. Here the CDR3 DNA reads TGTGCCAGCTCACCCGGGACAGGGATTGAAGCTTTCTTT.

V is TRBV10-1 and J is TRBJ2-7; TRBD2 matches 9 bases. Trimming removed 3 bases from V and 2 bases from J; junction bases left unmatched: 5. The germline V gene encodes CDR1 WNHNN and CDR2 SYGVQD (reference sequence). The CDR3 has 15 residues. CDR3 nucleotides: TGCGCCAGCAGTGAAAGGGCTAGCGGGACCTACGAGCAGTACTTC. As protein: CASSERASGTYEQYF.

The chain uses TRBV28 and TRBJ2-7; D possibly corresponds to TRBD2 (7 bases). This CDR3 has 14 amino acids. In germline, CDR1 is MDHEN, CDR2 SYDVKM. The V gene lost 2 bases and the J gene lost 2 bases, with 10 bases spanning the gap. CDR3 amino acids: CASSLGGAPYEQYF. CDR3 nucleotide sequence: TGTGCCAGCAGTTTAGGGGGGGCCCCCTACGAGCAGTACTTC.

This clone was seen a handful of times. This chain connects TRBV11-2 to TRBJ2-1; TRBD2 might be the D (6 bases). V lost 3 bases and J lost 5, with 8 bases in between. Germline assignment: CDR1 SGHAT and CDR2 FQNNGV. The CDR3 is made up of 13 amino acids. The CDR3: CASSFGTHNEQFF. As DNA, the CDR3 is TGTGCCAGCAGCTTCGGGACTCACAATGAGCAGTTCTTC.

The gene calls are TRBV28 and TRBJ2-7; D unclear. The CDR3 has 14 residues. CDR1 MDHEN and CDR2 SYDVKM come from the germline V gene. The germline V and J ends were trimmed by 7 bases and 2 bases, with 15 bases remaining between them. CDR3 nucleotide sequence: TGTGCCAGCACTCTCTTGGGCAGAACCTACGAGCAGTACTTC. Translated: CASTLLGRTYEQYF.

The gene calls are TRBV5-4 and TRBJ2-7; 11 positions match TRBD2. Germline V gene sequence: CDR1 SGHNT, CDR2 YYREEE (reference sequence). Trimming cost V 0 bases and J 6 bases; bases outside gene matches: 5. There are 15 residues in the CDR3. The CDR3, as DNA: TGTGCCAGCAGCTTGGAGCTAGCGGGAGGACCCGAGCAGTACTTC. Protein sequence: CASSLELAGGPEQYF.

The chain has TRBV2 and TRBJ2-1; a weak D match, TRBD2 (5 bases). The CDR3 loop spans 13 amino acids. V was pared by 6 bases and J by 6 bases, with 12 bases between. Germline CDR1 and CDR2: SNHLY and FYNNEI. CDR3 loop: CASRQLATNEQFF. CDR3 coding DNA: TGTGCCAGCAGGCAGCTAGCTACCAATGAGCAGTTCTTC.